This T cell receptor (beta chain) was captured in a study of cytomegalovirus exposure and HLA in healthy donors. Study-wide context: About 85 million unique TCR sequences came from HLA-typed donors in an early release. Study conclusions and caveats: Later analysis identified several of the most significant clusters that appeared linked to common viral pathogens.

With respect to this clone: Its antigen is as yet unknown.

PCR used 60 Vbeta primers and 13 Jbeta primers. Some clones are missing from TCRdb's copy, which holds only in-frame ones; the method was immunoSEQ multiplex PCR. The table includes about 160,000 clones, around 80% detected once. The length of the CDR3 is 11 residues. The germline CDR1 and CDR2 sequences are SGHKS and YYEKEE (reference sequence). V lost 2 bases and J lost 13; bases outside the gene matches: 3. The sequenced sample consisted of PBMCs. This clonotype was obtained from a man younger than 40 in good health and CMV-seronegative. The chain couples TRBV5-5 to TRBJ1-2; 9 nucleotides line up with TRBD1. CDR3 DNA: TGTGCCAGCAGCTTACAGGGGGCATTCACCTTC. Translation: CASSLQGAFTF.